This T cell receptor (beta chain) was obtained from a study of T cell changes during pregnancy in multiple sclerosis. Trimming at V came to 5 bases and at J to 2 bases, leaving 13 bases not matched to a gene. The CDR3 is made up of 17 amino acids. Germline assignment: CDR1 MDHEN and CDR2 SYDVKM. Libraries were prepared by immunoSEQ multiplex PCR; TCRdb keeps only in-frame clonotypes and omits some of them. The sample has approximately 130,000 clones; about 95% are singletons. Material: peripheral blood, obtained after pregnancy. The J gene is TRBJ2-5, the V gene TRBV28; 8 positions match TRBD1. This clonotype originated in a female donor with multiple sclerosis, enrolled in a pregnancy study. The CDR3 loop is CASSPGGQGRLQETQYF. The CDR3 DNA sequence: TGTGCCAGCAGTCCCGGCGGACAGGGTCGCCTACAAGAGACCCAGTACTTC.